The clone carrying this T cell receptor (beta chain) came up many times. TRAV- and TRBV-specific primers were used for first-strand cDNA, which covered alpha and beta chains. Over approximately 20 PCR cycles, TCRs were amplified from a constant-region primer and V-primer adapter. TCRdb fed the reads into MiXCR, producing one record per CDR3 protein. This table has around 83,000 distinct CDR3 sequences, about 20% appearing once. The entry originates in a study of low-dose radiotherapy and immunotherapy resistance in tumors. The time point: before trial treatment. Sequencing was performed on PBMCs, taken before treatment. This receptor was taken from a male donor with prostate cancer.

Here the CDR3 DNA reads TGTGCCACCAGTGATTCAACAGGGAATGAATACAATGAGCAGTTCTTC. It yields the protein CATSDSTGNEYNEQFF. This sequence joins TRBV24-1 and TRBJ2-1; maybe TRBD1 (6 bases). The CDR3 totals 16 residues. The ends were cut back, 2 bases at V and 4 bases at J, with 14 bases in the middle. Germline V gene sequence: CDR1 KGHDR, CDR2 SFDVKD.